The clone carrying this T cell receptor beta chain was recorded once. The entry originates in a study of blood T cell repertoires in COVID-19. This CDR3 has 15 amino acids. In germline, CDR1 is MGHDK, CDR2 SYGVNS. With 3 bases removed from V and 0 bases from J, the gap between germline ends came to 11 bases. In the original workflow: By means of reference gene primer amplification, nucleated cell counts were estimated. Repertoires were generated with immunoSEQ multiplex PCR, while TCRdb's copy carries only in-frame clones and drops some. The V and J calls and clone size come from that table; D and trimming were worked out from the DNA. Of 250,000 to 350,000 clones listed, 86% are singletons.

Source material: peripheral blood. The receptor was derived from a woman under 40 with active or convalescent COVID-19. The chain is built from TRBV25-1 and TRBJ2-5, with D perhaps TRBD2 (5 bases). This CDR3 is CASSEPRGYQETQYF. The CDR3 coding sequence is TGTGCCAGCAGTGAGCCACGGGGATACCAAGAGACCCAGTACTTC. Full variable domain (outside the CDR3, taken from reference TRBV25-1 and TRBJ2-5): EADIYQTPRYLVIGTGKKITLECSQTMGHDKMYWYQQDPGMELHLIHYSYGVNSTEKGDLSSESTVSRIRTEHFPLTLESARPSHTSQYLCASSEPRGYQETQYFGPGTRLLVL.